Presented here are 16 T cell receptor beta chains from one specimen sequenced in a study of neurological immune-mediated disorders. One entry per CDR3 protein, called by TCRdb with MiXCR from the 5' RACE reads. The repertoire consists of fewer than 90,000 distinct CDR3 sequences, with about 9.3% occurring once and the leading ten covering roughly 1.8%. The specimen sequenced was PBMCs. These receptors all come from a man between 40 and 49 years old in good health.

At least ten counts were recorded for this clonotype. The chain recombines TRBV9 with TRBJ1-4; D may be TRBD1 (6 bases). The CDR3 consists of 15 residues. Trimming removed 4 bases from V and 3 bases from J, with 13 bases in between. CDR1 and CDR2 (germline): SGDLS, YYNGEE. CDR3 nucleotide sequence: TGTGCCAGCAGCACCACAGGGTATCCTAATGAAAAACTGTTTTTT. It yields the protein CASSTTGYPNEKLFF.

At least ten counts were recorded for this clonotype. The rearrangement links TRBV7-3 to TRBJ2-3; tentative D call: TRBD1 (6 bases). The CDR3 loop spans 15 amino acids. CDR1 is SGHTA and CDR2 is FQGTGA in the germline V gene. The V end was cut by 3 bases, the J end by 2 bases, with 12 bases between. The CDR3 loop reads CASSLHRVATDTQYF. CDR3 DNA: TGTGCCAGCAGCTTGCACAGGGTAGCCACAGATACGCAGTATTTT. The entire variable domain, with the rest obtained from reference TRBV7-3 and TRBJ2-3, is as follows: GAGVSQTPSNKVTEKGKYVELRCDPISGHTALYWYRQSLGQGPEFLIYFQGTGAADDSGLPNDRFFAVRPEGSVSTLKIQRTERGDSAVYLCASSLHRVATDTQYFGPGTRLTVL.

Concerning this clonotype itself: One end of the junction does not line up with germline, which may come from a read error. This chain uses TRBV15 with TRBJ2-1; no clear D gene. The germline V gene has CDR1 LNHNV and CDR2 YYDKDF (reference sequence). The CDR3 sequence is 16 residues long. CDR3 sequence reads: CATSREYTRAHNEQFF. CDR3 coding DNA: TGTGCCACCAGCAGAGAGTATACAAGGGCGCACAACGAGCAGTTCTTC.

In this sample, this clonotype turned up once. V usage is TRBV5-1 and J usage is TRBJ2-7; D ambiguous. The germline V gene has CDR1 SGHRS and CDR2 YFSETQ. V gave up 2 bases and J gave up 0 bases, with 9 bases separating them. This CDR3 has 14 residues. CDR3 sequence reads: CASSLAEDSYEQYF. The CDR3 region has the DNA TGCGCCAGCAGCTTAGCTGAAGACTCCTACGAGCAGTACTTC.

The table lists this clonotype with many counts. The J gene is TRBJ1-3, the V gene TRBV12-3 or TRBV12-4, with D possibly TRBD1 on 5 matching bases. This CDR3 region has 16 residues. V lost 5 bases and J lost 0, with 14 bases in between. The CDR3, as DNA: TGTGCCAGCAGTGGGACCGGGACGGTCTCTGGAAACACCATATATTTT. Translated: CASSGTGTVSGNTIYF.

This chain uses TRBV3-1 with TRBJ2-1, with a possible D match to TRBD1 (5 bases). The length of the CDR3 is 12 residues. Germline V CDR1 and CDR2: LGHDT, YNNKEL (reference sequence). The V gene lost 3 bases and the J gene lost 13 bases, with 13 bases spanning the gap. The CDR3 spells CASSHRIGEQFF. In DNA, the CDR3 is TGTGCCAGCAGCCACCGTATAGGGGAACAGTTCTTC.

This clonotype was recorded at least ten times. The chain uses TRBV5-1 and TRBJ2-1; 11 positions agree with TRBD2. Germline V gene data show CDR1 as SGHRS and CDR2 as YFSETQ. The CDR3 covers 16 residues. V was clipped by 3 bases and J by 2 bases; unmatched bases: 4. The CDR3 nucleotides read TGCGCCAGCAGCTCGGGGACTAGCGGAGCCTACAATGAGCAGTTCTTC. Translating it yields CASSSGTSGAYNEQFF.

The sample holds many counts of this clonotype. The chain is built from TRBV7-9 and TRBJ2-2; TRBD2 agrees at 9 bases. The V gene's germline CDR1 is SEHNR and CDR2 FQNEAQ (reference sequence). The length of the CDR3 is 16 residues. J was trimmed by 5 bases and V by 6 bases; bases with no gene match: 10. The CDR3 DNA sequence: TGTGCCAGCAGTTCCGATAGCGGGAGTAAGACCGGGGAGCTGTTTTTT. Translation: CASSSDSGSKTGELFF.

Comments on this clonotype: A clone one base away is much larger, so this may be a read error. This chain links TRBV5-4 with TRBJ2-5; the match to TRBD1 covers 8 bases. Germline assignment: CDR1 SGHNT and CDR2 YYREEE (reference sequence). This CDR3 has 14 residues. The CDR3 nucleotides are TGTGCCAGCGGCTTGACGGACAGGGAAGAGACCCAGTACTTC. Translated: CASGLTDREETQYF. Combining the CDR3 with reference TRBV5-4 and TRBJ2-5 gives the whole variable domain ETGVTQSPTHLIKTRGQQVTLRCSSQSGHNTVSWYQQALGQGPQFIFQYYREEENGRGNFPPRFSGLQFPNYSSELNVNALELDDSALYLCASGLTDREETQYFGPGTRLLVL.

This clonotype was picked up many times. V is TRBV6-6 and J is TRBJ2-1; 14 bases align to TRBD2. The CDR3 loop spans 17 amino acids. Germline V CDR1 and CDR2: MNHNY, SVGAGI (reference sequence). V shed 5 bases and J 8 bases; nucleotides not matched to a gene: 11. The CDR3 sequence: CASSLKVGTSGSDEQFF. CDR3 in DNA: TGTGCCAGCAGTCTGAAAGTTGGGACTAGCGGGAGCGATGAGCAGTTCTTC.

This clonotype was detected ten times or more. The rearrangement joins TRBV5-1 to TRBJ2-1; 7 nucleotides line up with TRBD2. Germline CDR1 and CDR2: SGHRS and YFSETQ. J gave up 1 base and V 2 bases, and 6 bases lay outside the gene matches. This CDR3 comprises 16 residues. The CDR3 sequence is CASSFFAGVSYNEQFF. CDR3 bases: TGCGCCAGCAGCTTCTTTGCGGGAGTTTCCTACAATGAGCAGTTCTTC.

This clonotype showed up many times. The V gene is TRBV14, the J gene TRBJ1-1, with 10 bases that match TRBD1. Germline lookup yields CDR1 SGHDN and CDR2 FVKESK. The V segment lost 2 bases and the J segment 4 bases; nucleotides outside the gene matches: 16. CDR3 size: 19 residues. CDR3 loop: CASSQLGKFDRDRGTEAFF. The DNA of the CDR3 is TGTGCCAGCAGCCAACTTGGGAAGTTTGACCGGGACAGGGGCACTGAAGCTTTCTTT.

The rearrangement joins TRBV3-1 to TRBJ2-2; D is unresolved. V lost 1 base and J lost 5, with 8 bases in between. This CDR3 has 14 residues. CDR1 LGHDT and CDR2 YNNKEL come from the germline V gene (reference sequence). CDR3 DNA sequence: TGTGCCAGCAGCCAAGTCAGAGTAACCGGGGAGCTGTTTTTT. Its translation: CASSQVRVTGELFF. The whole variable domain, remainder taken from reference TRBV3-1 and TRBJ2-2, is DTAVSQTPKYLVTQMGNDKSIKCEQNLGHDTMYWYKQDSKKFLKIMFSYNNKELIINETVPNRFSPKSPDKAHLNLHINSLELGDSAVYFCASSQVRVTGELFFGEGSRLTVL.

This clonotype was observed at least ten times. V and J are TRBV20-1 and TRBJ1-6; maybe TRBD1 (5 bases). The CDR3 has 19 residues. The V end lost 0 bases, the J end lost 2 bases, and 20 bases lay between the germline ends. Germline V gives CDR1 DFQATT, CDR2 SNEGSKA (reference sequence). CDR3 protein: CSARDRPPFDSTYNSPLHF. CDR3 DNA: TGCAGTGCTAGAGATCGTCCCCCATTCGACAGTACCTATAATTCACCCCTCCACTTT.

The table lists this clonotype with a few counts. A read error may be the cause here, since a much bigger clone is one base away. V is TRBV4-2 and J is TRBJ2-2, with 7 bases fitting TRBD2. The germline CDR1 and CDR2 sequences are LGHNA and YNFKEQ. The CDR3 sequence is 18 residues long. Losses at the gene ends were 3 bases for V and 17 bases for J; bases not matched to a gene: 27. CDR3 coding DNA: TGTGCCAGCAGCCACAATAAAAGAAGCGGGGAGACCTCTATACCCAAATTTTTT. Protein sequence: CASSHNKRSGETSIPKFF.

The count of this clonotype is one. A much larger clonotype is one base distant, so this may be a read error. This rearrangement joins TRBV5-1 to TRBJ2-1; D is possibly TRBD1 (5 bases). Trimming stripped 4 bases from V and 2 bases from J, with 16 bases between. This CDR3 region has 16 residues. From germline, CDR1 is SGHRS and CDR2 YFSETQ. The CDR3 loop is CASSPWTWGAYNEQFF. As DNA, the CDR3 is TGCGCCAGCAGCCCGTGGACATGGGGCGCCTACAATGAGCAGTTCTTC.